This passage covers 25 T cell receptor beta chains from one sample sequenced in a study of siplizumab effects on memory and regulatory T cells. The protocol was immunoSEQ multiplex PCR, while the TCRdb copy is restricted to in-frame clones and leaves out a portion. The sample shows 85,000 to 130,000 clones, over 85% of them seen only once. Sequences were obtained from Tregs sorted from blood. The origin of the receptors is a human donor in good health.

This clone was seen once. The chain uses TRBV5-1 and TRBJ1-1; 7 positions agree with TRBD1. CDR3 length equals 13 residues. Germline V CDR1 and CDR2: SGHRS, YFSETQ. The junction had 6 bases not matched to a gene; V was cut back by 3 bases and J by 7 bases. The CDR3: CASSSQGRGEAFF. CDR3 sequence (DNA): TGCGCCAGCAGCTCACAGGGGAGGGGTGAAGCTTTCTTT. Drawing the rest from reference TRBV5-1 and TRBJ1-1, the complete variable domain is KAGVTQTPRYLIKTRGQQVTLSCSPISGHRSVSWYQQTPGQGLQFLFEYFSETQRNKGNFPGRFSGRQFSNSRSEMNVSTLELGDSALYLCASSSQGRGEAFFGQGTRLTVV.

CDR3 DNA: TGTGCCAGCTCACCAGTTGGCGGGGGGCTGGCTAAAAACATTCAGTACTTC. It codes for CASSPVGGGLAKNIQYF. This rearrangement joins TRBV18 to TRBJ2-4; 8 nucleotides line up with TRBD2. V was pared by 2 bases and J by 4 bases, with 10 bases of the junction left unmatched. CDR1 is KGHSH and CDR2 is LQKENI in the germline V gene. This CDR3 contains 17 residues.

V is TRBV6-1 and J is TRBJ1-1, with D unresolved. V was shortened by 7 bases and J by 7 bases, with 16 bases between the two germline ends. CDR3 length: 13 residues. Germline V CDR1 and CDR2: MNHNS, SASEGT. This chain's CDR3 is CASKTIITNEAFF. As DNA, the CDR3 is TGTGCCAGCAAGACCATAATTACAAATGAAGCTTTCTTT.

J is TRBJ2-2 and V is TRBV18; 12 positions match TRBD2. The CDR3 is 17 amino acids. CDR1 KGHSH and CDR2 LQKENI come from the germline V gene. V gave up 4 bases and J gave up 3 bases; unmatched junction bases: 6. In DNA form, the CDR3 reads TGTGCCAGCTCACTCATGACTAGCGGGAGAGACACCGGGGAGCTGTTTTTT. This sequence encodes CASSLMTSGRDTGELFF.

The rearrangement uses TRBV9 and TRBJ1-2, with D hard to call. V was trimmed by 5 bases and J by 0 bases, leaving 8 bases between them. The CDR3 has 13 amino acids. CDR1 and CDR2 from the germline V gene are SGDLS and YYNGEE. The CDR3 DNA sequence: TGTGCCAGCAGTGCATATCCTAACTATGGCTACACCTTC. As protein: CASSAYPNYGYTF.

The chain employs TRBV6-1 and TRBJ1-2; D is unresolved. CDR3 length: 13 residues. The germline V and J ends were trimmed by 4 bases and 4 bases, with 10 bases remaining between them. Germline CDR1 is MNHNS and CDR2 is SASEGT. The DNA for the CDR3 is TGTGCCAGCAGTGTAGACGGCAGCTATGGCTACACCTTC. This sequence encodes CASSVDGSYGYTF.

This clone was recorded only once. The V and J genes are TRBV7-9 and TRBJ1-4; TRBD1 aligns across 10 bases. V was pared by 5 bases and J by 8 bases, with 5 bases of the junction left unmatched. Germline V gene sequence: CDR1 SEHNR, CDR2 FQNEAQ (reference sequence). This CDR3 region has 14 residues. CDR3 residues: CASSPRDRGEKLFF. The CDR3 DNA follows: TGTGCCAGCAGCCCCCGGGACAGGGGCGAAAAACTGTTTTTT.

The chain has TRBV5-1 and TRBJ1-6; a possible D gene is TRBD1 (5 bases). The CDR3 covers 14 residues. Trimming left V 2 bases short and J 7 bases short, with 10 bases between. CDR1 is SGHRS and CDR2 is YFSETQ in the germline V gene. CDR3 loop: CASSFLDRNSPLHF. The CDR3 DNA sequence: TGCGCCAGCAGCTTCCTTGACAGAAATTCACCCCTCCACTTT.

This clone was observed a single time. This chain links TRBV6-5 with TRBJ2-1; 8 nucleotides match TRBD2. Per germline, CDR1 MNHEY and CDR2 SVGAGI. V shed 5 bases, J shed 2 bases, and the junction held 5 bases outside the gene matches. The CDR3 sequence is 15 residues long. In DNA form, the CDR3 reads TGTGCCAGCAGTCCCAGCGGGGGAACCTACAATGAGCAGTTCTTC. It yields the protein CASSPSGGTYNEQFF.

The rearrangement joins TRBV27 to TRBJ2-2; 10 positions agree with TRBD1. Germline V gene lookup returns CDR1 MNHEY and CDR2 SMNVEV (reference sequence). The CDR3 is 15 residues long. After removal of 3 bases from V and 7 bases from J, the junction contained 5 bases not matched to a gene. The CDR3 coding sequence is TGTGCCAGCAGTTTCCGGACAGGGGGGGACGGGGAGCTGTTTTTT. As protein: CASSFRTGGDGELFF.

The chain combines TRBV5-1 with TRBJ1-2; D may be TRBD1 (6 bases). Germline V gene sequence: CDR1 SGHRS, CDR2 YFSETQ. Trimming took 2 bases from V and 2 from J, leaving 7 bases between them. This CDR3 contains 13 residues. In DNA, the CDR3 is TGCGCCAGCAGCTTTCAGGGGAACTATGGCTACACCTTC. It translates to CASSFQGNYGYTF.

CDR3 DNA sequence: TGCGCCAGCAGCGAGGGACCTCGAACCTACGAGCAGTACTTC. It translates to CASSEGPRTYEQYF. The genes are TRBV5-1 and TRBJ2-7; either TRBD1 or TRBD2 may fit D (5 bases each). V was trimmed by 4 bases and J by 2 bases, leaving 13 bases between them. This CDR3 is built from 14 residues. Germline CDR1 is SGHRS and CDR2 is YFSETQ.

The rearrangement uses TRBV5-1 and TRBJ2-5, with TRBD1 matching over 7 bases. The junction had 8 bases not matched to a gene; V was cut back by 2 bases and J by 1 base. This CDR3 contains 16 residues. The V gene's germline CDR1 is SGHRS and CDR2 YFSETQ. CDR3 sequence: CASSLVTGPLQETQYF. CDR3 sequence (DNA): TGCGCCAGCAGCTTAGTGACAGGGCCCCTCCAAGAGACCCAGTACTTC.

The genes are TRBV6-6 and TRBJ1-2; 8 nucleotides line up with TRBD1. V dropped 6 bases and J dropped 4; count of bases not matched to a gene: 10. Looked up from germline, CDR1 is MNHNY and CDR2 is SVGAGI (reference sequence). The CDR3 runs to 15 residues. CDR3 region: CASRTGTGGGYGYTF. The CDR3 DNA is TGTGCCAGCAGAACTGGGACAGGCGGCGGCTATGGCTACACCTTC.

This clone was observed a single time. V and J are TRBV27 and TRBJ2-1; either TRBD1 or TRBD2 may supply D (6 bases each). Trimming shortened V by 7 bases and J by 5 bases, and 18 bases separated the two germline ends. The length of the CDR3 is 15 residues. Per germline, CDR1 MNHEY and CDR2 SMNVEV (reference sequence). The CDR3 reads CASTRWAGEDNEQFF. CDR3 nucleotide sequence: TGTGCCAGCACCCGGTGGGCAGGGGAGGACAATGAGCAGTTCTTC.

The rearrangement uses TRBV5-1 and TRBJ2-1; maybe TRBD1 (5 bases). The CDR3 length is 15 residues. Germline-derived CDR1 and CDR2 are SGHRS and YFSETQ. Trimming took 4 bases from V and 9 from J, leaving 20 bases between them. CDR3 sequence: CASSPRQSQYGEQFF. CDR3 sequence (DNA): TGCGCCAGCAGCCCTCGACAGTCCCAATATGGTGAGCAGTTCTTC.

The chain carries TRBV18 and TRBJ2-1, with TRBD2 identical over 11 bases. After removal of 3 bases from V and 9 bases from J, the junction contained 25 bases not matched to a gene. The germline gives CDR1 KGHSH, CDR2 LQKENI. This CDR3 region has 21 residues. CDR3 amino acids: CASSPLQESDIGTSGKGEQFF. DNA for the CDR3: TGTGCCAGCTCACCCTTACAGGAGTCGGATATTGGGACTAGCGGAAAGGGTGAGCAGTTCTTC. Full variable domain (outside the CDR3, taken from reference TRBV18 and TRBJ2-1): NAGVMQNPRHLVRRRGQEARLRCSPMKGHSHVYWYRQLPEEGLKFMVYLQKENIIDESGMPKERFSAEFPKEGPSILRIQQVVRGDSAAYFCASSPLQESDIGTSGKGEQFFGPGTRLTVL.

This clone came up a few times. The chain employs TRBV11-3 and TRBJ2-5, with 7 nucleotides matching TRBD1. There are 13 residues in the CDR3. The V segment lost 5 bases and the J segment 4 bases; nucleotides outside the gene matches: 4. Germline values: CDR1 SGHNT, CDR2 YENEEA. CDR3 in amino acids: CASSATGAETQYF. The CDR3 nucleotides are TGTGCCAGCAGCGCCACAGGGGCAGAGACCCAGTACTTC.

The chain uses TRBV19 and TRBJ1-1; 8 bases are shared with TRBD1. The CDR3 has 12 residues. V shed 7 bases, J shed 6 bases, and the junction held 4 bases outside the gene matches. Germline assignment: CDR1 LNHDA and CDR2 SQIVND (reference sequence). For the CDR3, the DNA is TGTGCCAGTAAAGACAGGGGCTCTGAAGCTTTCTTT. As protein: CASKDRGSEAFF.

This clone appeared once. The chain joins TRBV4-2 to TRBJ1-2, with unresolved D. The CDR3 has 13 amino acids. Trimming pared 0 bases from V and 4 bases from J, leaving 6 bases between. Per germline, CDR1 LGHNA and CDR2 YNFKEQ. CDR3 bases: TGTGCCAGCAGCCAAGACAGAGGCTATGGCTACACCTTC. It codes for CASSQDRGYGYTF.

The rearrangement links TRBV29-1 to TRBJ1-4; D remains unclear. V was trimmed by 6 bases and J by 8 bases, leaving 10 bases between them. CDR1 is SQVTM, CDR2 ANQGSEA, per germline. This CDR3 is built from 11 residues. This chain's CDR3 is CSVGSREKLFF. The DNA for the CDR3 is TGCAGCGTAGGGAGCCGGGAAAAACTGTTTTTT.

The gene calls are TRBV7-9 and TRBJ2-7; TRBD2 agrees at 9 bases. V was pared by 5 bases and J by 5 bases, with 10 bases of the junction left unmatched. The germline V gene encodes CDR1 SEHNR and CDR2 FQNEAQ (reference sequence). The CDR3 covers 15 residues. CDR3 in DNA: TGTGCCAGCAGCCGCCCCAGCGGGAGGTGGAACGAGCAGTACTTC. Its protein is CASSRPSGRWNEQYF.

CDR3 coding DNA: TGTGCCAGCAGCCCACTGGGACTAGCGGGACTCCTACCCGGGGAGCTGTTTTTT. Its protein product is CASSPLGLAGLLPGELFF. The V and J genes are TRBV9 and TRBJ2-2; 13 bases are a match to TRBD2. From germline, CDR1 is SGDLS and CDR2 YYNGEE. The CDR3 runs 18 residues. V shed 4 bases, J shed 6 bases, and the junction held 12 bases outside the gene matches.

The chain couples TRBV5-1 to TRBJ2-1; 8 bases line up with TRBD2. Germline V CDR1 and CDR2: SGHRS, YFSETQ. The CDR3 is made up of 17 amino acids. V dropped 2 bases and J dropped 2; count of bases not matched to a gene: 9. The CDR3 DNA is TGCGCCAGCAGCTTAACCTCCGGGACTAGGACCTACAATGAGCAGTTCTTC. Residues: CASSLTSGTRTYNEQFF.

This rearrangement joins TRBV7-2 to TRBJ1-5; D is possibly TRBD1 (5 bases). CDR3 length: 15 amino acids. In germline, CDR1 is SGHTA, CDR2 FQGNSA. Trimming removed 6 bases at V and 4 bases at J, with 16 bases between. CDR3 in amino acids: CASSRGGVRNQPQHF. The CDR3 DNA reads TGTGCCAGCAGTAGAGGAGGGGTAAGGAATCAGCCCCAGCATTTT.